These 20 T cell receptor beta chains originate from one sample sequenced in a study of identical twins. One entry per CDR3 protein results from TCRdb running MiXCR on the 5' RACE reads. This table has about 570,000 distinct CDR3 sequences, more than 9% appearing once. Another study also made use of these data, one on yellow fever vaccine responses in identical twins.

The sequenced sample was PBMCs. All receptors derive from a young woman in good health.

The chain is built from TRBV5-1 and TRBJ2-5; 10 nucleotides align to TRBD2. CDR3 length: 16 residues. V gave up 4 bases and J gave up 4 bases; unmatched junction bases: 10. CDR1 SGHRS and CDR2 YFSETQ come from the germline V gene. The DNA of the CDR3 is TGCGCCAGCAGCCGGACGCTAGCGGGGGATGGAGAGACCCAGTACTTC. Amino acids: CASSRTLAGDGETQYF.

The rearrangement joins TRBV2 to TRBJ2-5, with 12 bases matching TRBD2. The CDR3 covers 16 residues. J was trimmed by 4 bases and V by 5 bases; bases with no gene match: 8. CDR1 is SNHLY and CDR2 is FYNNEI in the germline V gene. CDR3 nucleotides: TGTGCCAGCAGTCCCCTTGCTAGCGGGGGGGCAGAGACCCAGTACTTC. Its translation is CASSPLASGGAETQYF.

This clonotype was recorded at least ten times. The genes are TRBV7-8 and TRBJ2-7; D is perhaps TRBD1 (6 bases). Between the trimmed V and J ends, which lost 5 bases and 4 bases, there was a span of 12 bases. Germline CDR1 is SGHVS and CDR2 is FQNEAQ. CDR3 size: 13 residues. CDR3 sequence: CASSLRQVYEQYF. CDR3 DNA sequence: TGTGCCAGCAGCCTGCGACAGGTATACGAGCAGTACTTC.

This clonotype appeared a few times. This chain connects TRBV29-1 to TRBJ1-3; D perhaps matches TRBD1 (6 bases). V was shortened by 7 bases and J by 0 bases, with 13 bases between the two germline ends. Per germline, CDR1 SQVTM and CDR2 ANQGSEA. The CDR3 has 14 residues. In DNA form, the CDR3 reads TGCAGCGCAGAGGACAGACACTCTGGAAACACCATATATTTT. It is translated as CSAEDRHSGNTIYF.

This clonotype was seen ten or more times. This chain uses TRBV10-3 with TRBJ2-3; D ambiguous. The V and J ends lost 8 bases and 2 bases respectively, with 14 bases between them. Looked up from germline, CDR1 is ENHRY and CDR2 is SYGVKD. This CDR3 has 14 residues. The CDR3 spells CAIGPKLTTDTQYF. The CDR3 nucleotides are TGTGCCATCGGTCCCAAGCTCACCACAGATACGCAGTATTTT.

Comments on this clonotype: A much larger clone differs by one base, so this may be a read error. The chain links TRBV5-1 to TRBJ2-3, with 14 bases fitting TRBD2. CDR3 length: 18 amino acids. CDR1 and CDR2 from the germline V gene are SGHRS and YFSETQ. The V segment lost 4 bases and the J segment 4 bases; nucleotides outside the gene matches: 11. The CDR3 is CASSPRLAGGPQADTQYF. CDR3 in DNA: TGCGCCAGCAGCCCCAGACTAGCGGGAGGGCCTCAAGCAGATACGCAGTATTTT.

The genes are TRBV20-1 and TRBJ2-3; 11 nucleotides align to TRBD1. This CDR3 has 15 residues. In germline, CDR1 is DFQATT, CDR2 SNEGSKA (reference sequence). After removal of 3 bases from V and 5 bases from J, the junction contained 7 bases not matched to a gene. The CDR3 sequence is CSASTDRGRGDTQYF. The CDR3 DNA sequence: TGCAGTGCTAGCACGGACAGGGGGCGCGGAGATACGCAGTATTTT.

This clonotype was counted ten times or more. This sequence joins TRBV28 and TRBJ2-1; D call uncertain. Germline assignment: CDR1 MDHEN and CDR2 SYDVKM. V shed 4 bases and J shed 2 bases, with 12 bases lying between them. CDR3 length: 15 amino acids. The CDR3 protein is CASSWRKSTYNEQFF. CDR3 coding DNA: TGTGCCAGCAGTTGGCGGAAGTCCACCTACAATGAGCAGTTCTTC.

This clonotype showed up many times. This chain joins TRBV29-1 and TRBJ2-5; D remains unclear. Germline lookup yields CDR1 SQVTM and CDR2 ANQGSEA. The CDR3 consists of 11 residues. Trimming left V 5 bases short and J 5 bases short, with 9 bases between. The CDR3 DNA reads TGCAGCGTTCGAAGGGTCGAGACCCAGTACTTC. As protein: CSVRRVETQYF.

This clonotype appeared many times. V is TRBV28 and J is TRBJ2-6; no reliable D call. The CDR3 covers 15 residues. The germline CDR1 and CDR2 sequences are MDHEN and SYDVKM. V was pared by 8 bases and J by 0 bases, with 11 bases between. The CDR3 is CASFSIFSGANVLTF. CDR3 DNA sequence: TGTGCCAGCTTCAGTATATTCTCTGGGGCCAACGTCCTGACTTTC.

This chain links TRBV6-1 with TRBJ2-7; D might be TRBD2 (5 bases). Trimming left V 6 bases short and J 3 bases short, with 18 bases between. Germline assignment: CDR1 MNHNS and CDR2 SASEGT. The CDR3 contains 15 residues. The CDR3 reads CASSLLRLEGYEQYF. The CDR3 DNA is TGTGCCAGCAGCCTACTAAGACTCGAGGGCTACGAGCAGTACTTC.

The chain uses TRBV7-2 and TRBJ1-2; a possible D gene is TRBD1 (6 bases). CDR1 is SGHTA, CDR2 FQGNSA, per germline. This CDR3 has 15 amino acids. V lost 2 bases and J lost 2, with 12 bases in between. CDR3 in DNA: TGTGCCAGCAGCTTATCAGGGGTGACAAACTATGGCTACACCTTC. Translated, it gives CASSLSGVTNYGYTF.

In this sample, this clonotype turned up many times. The J gene is TRBJ2-2, the V gene TRBV15, with D tentatively TRBD2 (7 bases). The CDR3 loop spans 16 amino acids. Trimming took off 5 bases at V and 0 bases at J, with 13 bases between the two ends. Germline V CDR1 and CDR2: LNHNV, YYDKDF (reference sequence). The CDR3 DNA is TGTGCCACCAGCCCGAGCGGGACAACGAACACCGGGGAGCTGTTTTTT. It yields the protein CATSPSGTTNTGELFF.

This clonotype was seen many times. V and J are TRBV12-3 or TRBV12-4 and TRBJ2-2; D ambiguous. Between the trimmed V and J ends, which lost 8 bases and 2 bases, there was a span of 15 bases. The CDR3 is 15 amino acids. Here the CDR3 reads CASFLLGQNTGELFF. The CDR3 region has the DNA TGTGCCAGCTTTCTTCTGGGTCAAAACACCGGGGAGCTGTTTTTT.

The chain has TRBV5-1 and TRBJ2-1, with 9 bases lining up with TRBD2. V was clipped by 0 bases and J by 5 bases; unmatched bases: 3. The germline CDR1 and CDR2 sequences are SGHRS and YFSETQ. The CDR3 is 15 residues long. CDR3 nucleotide sequence: TGCGCCAGCAGCTTGGGACTAGCGGTCCACAATGAGCAGTTCTTC. Protein sequence: CASSLGLAVHNEQFF. Full variable domain (remainder filled in from reference TRBV5-1 and TRBJ2-1): KAGVTQTPRYLIKTRGQQVTLSCSPISGHRSVSWYQQTPGQGLQFLFEYFSETQRNKGNFPGRFSGRQFSNSRSEMNVSTLELGDSALYLCASSLGLAVHNEQFFGPGTRLTVL.

Only a few counts were recorded for this clonotype. V is TRBV25-1 and J is TRBJ2-7; D is ambiguous. Trimming took 10 bases from V and 2 from J, leaving 9 bases between them. The CDR3 runs 11 residues. CDR1 is MGHDK, CDR2 SYGVNS, per germline. The chain's CDR3 is CATRQTYEQYF. CDR3 DNA: TGTGCCACCAGGCAGACCTACGAGCAGTACTTC.

The sample holds many counts of this clonotype. The J gene is TRBJ2-1, the V gene TRBV7-3, with 13 bases matching TRBD2. Germline CDR1 reads SGHTA; CDR2 reads FQGTGA. The CDR3 is 15 residues long. The ends lost 2 bases at V and 8 bases at J; junction bases unmatched: 3. The CDR3 reads CASSLGTSGADEQFF. The CDR3 nucleotides read TGTGCCAGCAGCTTAGGGACTAGCGGGGCAGATGAGCAGTTCTTC.

The chain has TRBV19 and TRBJ2-1; D is possibly TRBD1 (6 bases). The CDR3 runs to 12 residues. V was cut by 8 bases and J by 9 bases, with 14 bases left in between. Germline V gene data show CDR1 as LNHDA and CDR2 as SQIVND (reference sequence). The CDR3 DNA follows: TGTGCCAGTGGACAGCCAATGCTTGAGCAGTTCTTC. Encoded protein: CASGQPMLEQFF.

The chain combines TRBV30 with TRBJ2-1, with 12 bases fitting TRBD2. CDR3 length: 13 residues. J gave up 9 bases and V 7 bases, and 7 bases lay outside the gene matches. Germline values: CDR1 GTSNPN, CDR2 SVGIG (reference sequence). Here the CDR3 reads CASTLTSGSEQFF. CDR3 in DNA: TGTGCCTCCACCTTGACTAGCGGGAGTGAGCAGTTCTTC.

In this sample, this clonotype turned up many times. The V call is TRBV20-1, the J call TRBJ2-7; 8 positions match TRBD2. The CDR3 sequence is 17 residues long. V lost 6 bases, J lost 3 bases, and 19 bases stayed unmatched. Germline-derived CDR1 and CDR2 are DFQATT and SNEGSKA (reference sequence). CDR3 DNA: TGCAGTGCAAGGATCCCAGTAGAGCGGGAGTTGGTCTACGAGCAGTACTTC. This codes for CSARIPVERELVYEQYF.